One sample yielded the 23 T cell receptor beta chains listed below, sequenced in a study of blood T cell repertoires in COVID-19. Clones were sequenced by immunoSEQ multiplex PCR, and TCRdb holds only the in-frame ones, with some missing. The sample consists of approximately 300,000 clones, about 89% of them appearing once. The sample taken for sequencing was PBMCs or T cells enriched from blood (not recorded which). The receptors come from a man between 60 and 70 years old who had recovered from COVID-19.

The rearrangement joins TRBV29-1 to TRBJ1-3, with unresolved D. This CDR3 contains 12 residues. Deletions cut 8 bases from V and 4 bases from J, with 12 bases between. The germline V gene encodes CDR1 SQVTM and CDR2 ANQGSEA. The CDR3 DNA sequence: TGCAGCTACGAGGGTCGGGGAAACACCATATATTTT. This encodes CSYEGRGNTIYF.

The chain joins TRBV2 to TRBJ2-3; TRBD2 might be the D (5 bases). Deletions cut 2 bases from V and 4 bases from J, with 13 bases between. The CDR3 is 15 residues long. CDR1 is SNHLY, CDR2 FYNNEI, per germline. The CDR3 coding sequence is TGTGCCAGCAGTGAACAACTAGAGTCGGCAGATACGCAGTATTTT. Translation gives CASSEQLESADTQYF.

V and J are TRBV27 and TRBJ2-7; TRBD2 agrees at 8 bases. Germline CDR1 reads MNHEY; CDR2 reads SMNVEV (reference sequence). This CDR3 comprises 14 residues. V shed 2 bases and J 6 bases; nucleotides not matched to a gene: 6. The CDR3 region is CASSLTAGALEQYF. The CDR3 DNA follows: TGTGCCAGCAGTTTAACAGCGGGAGCGCTCGAGCAGTACTTC.

The rearrangement uses TRBV6-5 and TRBJ1-1; TRBD1 matches 8 bases. V trimming: 10 bases; J trimming: 2 bases; junction bases outside the gene matches: 12. CDR3 length: 15 amino acids. CDR1 is MNHEY and CDR2 is SVGAGI in the germline V gene. Here the CDR3 reads CATGQGRVDNTEAFF. CDR3 in DNA: TGTGCCACCGGACAGGGCCGGGTGGATAACACTGAAGCTTTCTTT.

The chain recombines TRBV19 with TRBJ2-2; 10 bases map to TRBD2. The CDR3 has 16 amino acids. CDR1 is LNHDA and CDR2 is SQIVND in the germline V gene (reference sequence). Trimming took 3 bases from V and 4 from J; bases not matched to a gene: 5. CDR3 in amino acids: CASSIAASGSTGELFF. The CDR3 DNA reads TGTGCCAGTAGTATCGCGGCTAGCGGGAGCACCGGGGAGCTGTTTTTT.

The chain links TRBV3-1 (or the pseudogene TRBV3-2) to TRBJ2-7, with D perhaps TRBD1 (5 bases). V dropped 4 bases and J dropped 2 bases, with 12 bases sitting between them. The V gene's germline CDR1 is LGHDT and CDR2 YNNKEL (reference sequence). The CDR3 covers 14 residues. CDR3: CASSPGPGTYEQYF. The CDR3 coding sequence is TGTGCCAGCAGCCCAGGGCCAGGGACCTACGAGCAGTACTTC.

V gene TRBV24-1 combines with J gene TRBJ1-2; D might be TRBD1 (5 bases). This CDR3 is built from 13 residues. Trimming shortened V by 7 bases and J by 1 base, and 9 bases separated the two germline ends. CDR1 is KGHDR and CDR2 is SFDVKD in the germline V gene. CDR3 loop: CATRQGDNYGYTF. The CDR3 DNA sequence: TGTGCCACCAGGCAAGGGGATAACTATGGCTACACCTTC.

The V gene is TRBV5-1, the J gene TRBJ2-1; TRBD2 agrees at 12 bases. CDR1 is SGHRS, CDR2 YFSETQ, per germline. J lost 5 bases, V lost 3 bases, and 0 bases had no gene match. This CDR3 comprises 14 residues. The DNA of the CDR3 is TGCGCCAGCAGCTCTAGCGGGAGGGACAATGAGCAGTTCTTC. The encoded protein is CASSSSGRDNEQFF.

CDR3 in DNA: TGTGCCAGCAGCTTGACGGGTTTCCGGGCCAACGTCCTGACTTTC. This gives the protein CASSLTGFRANVLTF. The chain uses TRBV5-4 and TRBJ2-6; the D is unclear. Germline V lookup: CDR1 SGHNT, CDR2 YYREEE (reference sequence). The CDR3 is 15 residues long. Trimming stripped 1 base from V and 5 bases from J, with 10 bases between.

CDR3 protein: CATSDPGPGVADTQYF. The CDR3 nucleotides read TGTGCCACCAGTGACCCAGGCCCAGGGGTGGCAGATACGCAGTATTTT. The V call is TRBV24-1, the J call TRBJ2-3; D possibly corresponds to TRBD1 (6 bases). Per the germline V gene, CDR1 is KGHDR and CDR2 is SFDVKD. CDR3 length: 16 residues. V was cut by 4 bases and J by 4 bases, with 17 bases left in between.

The gene calls are TRBV6-1 and TRBJ2-2; D is possibly TRBD1 (5 bases). Germline V gene data show CDR1 as MNHNS and CDR2 as SASEGT. Trimming took off 1 base at V and 6 bases at J, with 15 bases between the two ends. There are 16 residues in the CDR3. As DNA, the CDR3 is TGTGCCAGCAGTGAAGGCGTAGGGGCGGTGTCCGGGGAGCTGTTTTTT. It yields the protein CASSEGVGAVSGELFF.

The rearrangement joins TRBV7-6 to TRBJ2-1; TRBD2 matches 12 bases. After removal of 0 bases from V and 2 bases from J, the junction contained 8 bases not matched to a gene. Germline V gives CDR1 SGHVS, CDR2 FNYEAQ. The CDR3 has 19 amino acids. CDR3 DNA sequence: TGTGCCAGCAGCTTAGCGGGGACTAGCGGGTGGGCCCCCTACAATGAGCAGTTCTTC. This codes for CASSLAGTSGWAPYNEQFF.

This chain connects TRBV5-5 to TRBJ2-5, with unresolved D. CDR3 size: 11 residues. CDR1 is SGHKS and CDR2 is YYEKEE in the germline V gene (reference sequence). Trimming shortened V by 4 bases and J by 9 bases, and 10 bases separated the two germline ends. The CDR3 region has the DNA TGTGCCAGCAGCCTGACTCGGGCCCAGTACTTC. Translating gives CASSLTRAQYF.

The rearrangement joins TRBV7-9 to TRBJ1-1; 7 positions match TRBD1. Per the germline V gene, CDR1 is SEHNR and CDR2 is FQNEAQ (reference sequence). The junction had 6 bases not matched to a gene; V was cut back by 4 bases and J by 4 bases. The CDR3 runs to 14 residues. The CDR3 bases are TGTGCCAGCAGCTCACAGGGGCTCGGCACTGAAGCTTTCTTT. This encodes CASSSQGLGTEAFF.

The chain couples TRBV13 to TRBJ2-7; 11 bases align to TRBD2. V gave up 3 bases and J gave up 0 bases; unmatched junction bases: 13. The CDR3 extends over 19 amino acids. Germline CDR1 reads PRHDT; CDR2 reads FYEKMQ (reference sequence). The CDR3: CASSFRLAGGLNGSYEQYF. CDR3 coding DNA: TGTGCCAGCAGCTTCCGCCTAGCGGGAGGCCTGAACGGCTCCTACGAGCAGTACTTC.

This clone was detected only a few times. This chain uses TRBV19 with TRBJ2-2, with 8 bases fitting TRBD1. This CDR3 is built from 15 residues. Trimming at V came to 6 bases and at J to 2 bases, leaving 5 bases not matched to a gene. The germline CDR1 and CDR2 sequences are LNHDA and SQIVND (reference sequence). CDR3 sequence: CASRMTGVNTGELFF. In nucleotides, the CDR3 is TGTGCCAGTAGGATGACAGGGGTTAACACCGGGGAGCTGTTTTTT.

The chain carries TRBV6-2 or TRBV6-3 and TRBJ1-5; weak D call: TRBD1 (6 bases). Germline V lookup: CDR1 MNHEY, CDR2 SVGEGT. The CDR3 is made up of 15 amino acids. V lost 4 bases to trimming and J lost 2 bases, with 12 bases between them. CDR3 nucleotide sequence: TGTGCCAGCAGTTTAACAGGGTACGGCAATCAGCCCCAGCATTTT. Amino acids: CASSLTGYGNQPQHF.

This clone was counted only a few times. This sequence joins TRBV19 and TRBJ2-7; 12 bases map to TRBD2. Per the germline V gene, CDR1 is LNHDA and CDR2 is SQIVND (reference sequence). J was trimmed by 9 bases and V by 5 bases; bases with no gene match: 14. The CDR3 sequence is 16 residues long. Here the CDR3 DNA reads TGTGCCAGTAGTCCCGGGACTAGCGGGCACCTTGGGGTGCAGTACTTC. It is translated as CASSPGTSGHLGVQYF.

The V call is TRBV4-1, the J call TRBJ2-7; D call uncertain. Germline V gives CDR1 MGHRA, CDR2 YSYEKL. V was pared by 0 bases and J by 0 bases, with 9 bases between. The CDR3 totals 15 residues. The CDR3 sequence: CASSQDGRHSYEQYF. The CDR3 region has the DNA TGCGCCAGCAGCCAAGATGGCAGACACTCCTACGAGCAGTACTTC.

This chain uses TRBV6-5 with TRBJ1-5; D is possibly TRBD1 (5 bases). The CDR3 sequence is 15 residues long. V was cut by 2 bases and J by 0 bases, with 8 bases left in between. Germline V gene lookup returns CDR1 MNHEY and CDR2 SVGAGI. CDR3 protein: CASSYGGDSNQPQHF. In DNA, the CDR3 is TGTGCCAGCAGTTACGGAGGGGATAGCAATCAGCCCCAGCATTTT.

The chain uses TRBV19 and TRBJ2-7, with a weak D call TRBD1 (6 bases). Germline CDR1 reads LNHDA; CDR2 reads SQIVND (reference sequence). The CDR3 is made up of 14 amino acids. Between the trimmed V and J ends, which lost 6 bases and 3 bases, there was a span of 15 bases. CDR3 in amino acids: CASRVTGSDYEQYF. CDR3 coding DNA: TGTGCCAGTAGGGTAACAGGGTCGGACTACGAGCAGTACTTC.

V gene TRBV4-3 combines with J gene TRBJ2-7; 12 bases map to TRBD2. Germline values: CDR1 LGHNA, CDR2 YSLEER. Trimming removed 0 bases from V and 12 bases from J; junction bases left unmatched: 6. The CDR3 totals 14 residues. This CDR3 reads CASSQDLAGGQLYF. CDR3 nucleotide sequence: TGCGCCAGCAGCCAAGACCTAGCGGGAGGGCAATTGTACTTC.

V usage is TRBV6-1 and J usage is TRBJ1-1; D is undetermined. V lost 2 bases and J 6 bases, leaving 7 bases between the germline ends. CDR1 and CDR2 (germline): MNHNS, SASEGT. This CDR3 contains 12 residues. The CDR3 protein is CASSEPRSEAFF. The DNA for the CDR3 is TGTGCCAGCAGTGAACCTAGATCTGAAGCTTTCTTT.